This is a list of T cell receptor beta chains from one sample in a study of cytomegalovirus exposure and HLA in healthy donors. Repertoires were generated with immunoSEQ multiplex PCR, while TCRdb's copy carries only in-frame clones and drops some. The sample yields approximately 40,000 clones, about 80% seen once. Source material: PBMCs. The source is a woman aged 18-29 years in good health and CMV-seropositive. The CDR3 runs from the conserved cysteine through the conserved F or W. D genes are given only for firm matches. Only part of the rows carry a size: once, few, many, or a class if the clone is expanded.

v_call	clone_size	j_call	d_call	cdr3_nt	cdr3_aa
TRBV7-2	NA	TRBJ2-3	NA	TGTGCCAGCAGCTTAGGTACGGGGTGGACAGATACGCAGTATTTT	CASSLGTGWTDTQYF
TRBV5-1	once	TRBJ2-2	NA	TGCGCCAGCAGCTTAGGCAGGGCCGGGGAGCTGTTTTTT	CASSLGRAGELFF
TRBV28	once	TRBJ2-3	NA	TGTGCCAGCAGCTCCCTGGCTAGTAGGTCAGATACGCAGTATTTT	CASSSLASRSDTQYF
TRBV28	NA	TRBJ1-6	NA	TGTGCCAGCACCGCCGGGACTTCTGGTTATAATTCACCCCTCCACTTT	CASTAGTSGYNSPLHF
TRBV12-2	NA	TRBJ1-5	NA	TGTGCAAGTCGCCCCAGGGGTGTGAGCAATCAGCCCCAGCATTTT	CASRPRGVSNQPQHF
TRBV11-3	NA	TRBJ2-1	NA	TGTGCCAGCAGCTTAGGACTCCGAGACAGCACCTACAATGAGCAGTTCTTC	CASSLGLRDSTYNEQFF
TRBV6-1	NA	TRBJ1-2	NA	TGTGCCAGCAGTGGGGGATTGGGGCCCTATGGCTACACCTTC	CASSGGLGPYGYTF
TRBV28	NA	TRBJ2-3	NA	TGTGCCAGCAGTCTCGACCAATCGGCAGGGGGGCGCACAGATACGCAGTATTTT	CASSLDQSAGGRTDTQYF
TRBV4-1	NA	TRBJ2-2	TRBD2	TGCGCCAGCAGCCAAGTTGAGCGGGGGGGATCCGGGGAGCTGTTTTTT	CASSQVERGGSGELFF
TRBV5-8	NA	TRBJ2-5	NA	TGTGCCAGCAGCTTAGGGGGGGGGCTCGGACAAGAGACCCAGTACTTC	CASSLGGGLGQETQYF
TRBV29-1	once	TRBJ2-3	NA	TGCAGCGCCTCATATTTGGGGGCCCCCGCAGATACGCAGTATTTT	CSASYLGAPADTQYF
TRBV19	NA	TRBJ2-5	TRBD1	TGTGCCAGTAGGGCCGGGACAGGGGTCTGGGAGCAGTACTTC	CASRAGTGVWEQYF
TRBV7-9	NA	TRBJ2-4	TRBD1	TGTGCCAGCAGCACGGGACAGGGGGACATCAAAAACATTCAGTACTTC	CASSTGQGDIKNIQYF
TRBV19	NA	TRBJ2-1	TRBD2	TGTGCCACGTGTAGTAGCGGGAGGGTCAATGAGCAGTTCTTC	CATCSSGRVNEQFF
TRBV7-2	NA	TRBJ2-3	TRBD2	TGTGCCAGCAGCTCCCGATTAGCAGCGGGGTTTGCAGATACGCAGTATTTT	CASSSRLAAGFADTQYF
TRBV7-6	once	TRBJ2-5	TRBD2	TGTGCCAGCAGCTTCCCGGGGGGACTGTACCAAGAGACCCAGTACTTC	CASSFPGGLYQETQYF
TRBV4-1	once	TRBJ2-7	TRBD2	TGCGCCAGCAGCCCGGTGGGACTAGCTGGTAGCGAGCAGTACTTC	CASSPVGLAGSEQYF
TRBV6-1	NA	TRBJ1-1	TRBD1	TGTGCCAGCAGTGAAGCGACAGGGGGCAACACTGAAGCTTTCTTT	CASSEATGGNTEAFF
TRBV7-2	few	TRBJ2-7	TRBD2	TGTGCCAGCAGCTACGCGGGGTCGGTAGCGGGAGCCGAGCAGTACTTC	CASSYAGSVAGAEQYF
TRBV7-9	NA	TRBJ2-5	TRBD2	TGTGCCAGCAAATCGGGACTAGCGGGGGCACGGGGACAAGAGACCCAGTACTTC	CASKSGLAGARGQETQYF
TRBV5-4	NA	TRBJ2-1	TRBD2	TGTGCCAGCAGCCCCGGGACTAGCGGGAGGGGTGAGCAGTTCTTC	CASSPGTSGRGEQFF
TRBV11-1	once	TRBJ2-4	NA	TGTGCCAGCAGCTTAAGAAGGGGTTTAGCCAAAAACATTCAGTACTTC	CASSLRRGLAKNIQYF
TRBV7-2	NA	TRBJ2-2	TRBD1	TGTGCCAGCAGCTTAGAACCGGGACAGGTGAACACCGGGGAGCTGTTTTTT	CASSLEPGQVNTGELFF
TRBV11-1	NA	TRBJ1-1	NA	TGTGCCAGCAGCTTCTCGGGGTTTGCAACTGAAGCTTTCTTT	CASSFSGFATEAFF
TRBV25-1	NA	TRBJ2-7	NA	TGTGCCAGCAGTGCGGGTGGCATCTACGAGCAGTACTTC	CASSAGGIYEQYF
TRBV7-9	NA	TRBJ1-2	NA	TGTGCCAGCAGCTCTAGGGGCTATGGCTATGGCTACACCTTC	CASSSRGYGYGYTF
TRBV5-1	once	TRBJ2-5	NA	TGCGCCAGCAGCTTGGTAGGAGCCCACCTTCAAGAGACCCAGTACTTC	CASSLVGAHLQETQYF
TRBV25-1	NA	TRBJ2-7	TRBD1	TGTGCCAGCTCTAGGACAGGGCGCCACGAGCAGTACTTC	CASSRTGRHEQYF
TRBV11-2	NA	TRBJ2-2	NA	TGTGCCAGCAGCTTTGGGAGGTCCGCCACCGGGGAGCTGTTTTTT	CASSFGRSATGELFF
TRBV9	NA	TRBJ2-3	NA	TGTGCCAGCAGCGTAGACACGGGAGCCCGCACAGATACGCAGTATTTT	CASSVDTGARTDTQYF
TRBV5-1	NA	TRBJ2-3	NA	TGCGCCAGCAGCTGGCACTATGGCACAGATACGCAGTATTTT	CASSWHYGTDTQYF
TRBV5-1	NA	TRBJ2-3	TRBD1	TGCGCCAGCAGGCCAGAGGGACAGGGCGCTACGCAGTATTTT	CASRPEGQGATQYF
TRBV7-6	NA	TRBJ2-1	TRBD2	TGTGCCAGCAGCTTAATAGCGGGAGGGGTAGGGAATGAGCAGTTCTTC	CASSLIAGGVGNEQFF
TRBV28	NA	TRBJ1-2	TRBD1	TGTGCCAGCAGCCCACCTTTGGGACAGGCCCATGGCTACACCTTC	CASSPPLGQAHGYTF
TRBV29-1	once	TRBJ2-3	NA	TGCAGCGGACGCACTAGTTTTGGCTTGAATACGCAGTATTTT	CSGRTSFGLNTQYF
TRBV5-6	NA	TRBJ1-6	NA	TGTGCCAGCAGCAGACAAGGATTTAATTCACCCCTCCACTTT	CASSRQGFNSPLHF
TRBV28	NA	TRBJ2-3	NA	TGTGCCAGCCCCCCGTTAGTGGGAGGTCTGGATACGCAGTATTTT	CASPPLVGGLDTQYF
TRBV19	NA	TRBJ2-3	NA	TGTGCCAGTAGTAGGGGAGGATGGACAGATACGCAGTATTTT	CASSRGGWTDTQYF
TRBV7-9	NA	TRBJ1-1	NA	TGTGCCAGCAGCCCTCCGGGGGGGATTGAAGCTTTCTTT	CASSPPGGIEAFF
TRBV29-1	NA	TRBJ2-5	TRBD2	TGCAGCGTTGAGGCACTAGCGGGAGGGCGGGAGACCCAGTACTTC	CSVEALAGGRETQYF
TRBV6-4	NA	TRBJ2-1	NA	TGTGCCAGCAGTGACGGGGGACTAGGGGGCCTCGATGAGCAGTTCTTC	CASSDGGLGGLDEQFF
TRBV19	NA	TRBJ1-2	NA	TGTGCCAGTAGTCCAAACAGCTACTATGGCTACACCTTC	CASSPNSYYGYTF
TRBV4-1	NA	TRBJ2-1	NA	TGCGCCAGCAGCCAAGATCGAACACAGTACAATGAGCAGTTCTTC	CASSQDRTQYNEQFF
TRBV4-1	NA	TRBJ2-7	TRBD1	TGCGCCAGCAGCCAACGGTCCCCCGGGACAGTGACCTCCTACGAGCAGTACTTC	CASSQRSPGTVTSYEQYF
TRBV7-9	NA	TRBJ2-3	NA	TGTGCCAGCAGCCCGCGGGGCACGCTAGCTAGCACAGATACGCAGTATTTT	CASSPRGTLASTDTQYF